Below, 14 T cell receptor beta chains from the same sample are listed, as sequenced in a study of blood T cell repertoires in COVID-19. Using immunoSEQ multiplex PCR, the repertoire was profiled, and TCRdb retains in-frame clones only, with some absent. The repertoire holds about 210,000 clones, with 80% to 90% as singletons. The sequenced material came from peripheral blood. These receptors came from a woman in her thirties or forties with active or convalescent COVID-19.

V and J are TRBV4-3 and TRBJ2-3; D might be TRBD1 (6 bases). The CDR3 sequence is 19 residues long. The germline V gene encodes CDR1 LGHNA and CDR2 YSLEER. Trimming cost V 0 bases and J 0 bases, with 19 bases left between them. The CDR3 reads CASSQEVFSDRPSTDTQYF. In DNA form, the CDR3 reads TGCGCCAGCAGCCAAGAGGTCTTTTCGGACAGACCTAGCACAGATACGCAGTATTTT.

CDR3 amino acids: CASRLQGTNEKLFF. The CDR3 nucleotides read TGTGCCAGCAGACTACAGGGGACTAATGAAAAACTGTTTTTT. V and J are TRBV27 and TRBJ1-4; 7 bases line up with TRBD1. The V and J ends lost 6 bases and 2 bases, in that order; junction bases with no gene match: 3. The CDR3 runs to 14 residues. Germline CDR1 and CDR2: MNHEY and SMNVEV (reference sequence).

The rearrangement uses TRBV6-1 and TRBJ1-1, with a weak D call TRBD1 (5 bases). V lost 2 bases and J 3 bases, leaving 10 bases between the germline ends. Germline V gene lookup returns CDR1 MNHNS and CDR2 SASEGT. This CDR3 has 14 amino acids. This CDR3 reads CASSESGTHTEAFF. In DNA, the CDR3 is TGTGCCAGCAGTGAAAGCGGGACCCACACTGAAGCTTTCTTT.

The gene calls are TRBV30 and TRBJ1-6, with 9 bases fitting TRBD1. Looked up from germline, CDR1 is GTSNPN and CDR2 is SVGIG (reference sequence). The ends lost 4 bases at V and 9 bases at J; junction bases unmatched: 4. This CDR3 has 13 amino acids. The CDR3: CAWNNRGLSPLHF. The CDR3 DNA reads as TGTGCCTGGAACAACAGGGGGCTTTCACCCCTCCACTTT.

This chain joins TRBV12-5 and TRBJ2-1; D is undetermined. Germline V gene sequence: CDR1 LGHNT, CDR2 FRNRAP. V gave up 5 bases and J gave up 10 bases, with 9 bases separating them. This CDR3 spans 11 amino acids. The CDR3 DNA follows: TGTGCTAGTGGTCCGACAACGGAGCAGTTCTTC. This gives the protein CASGPTTEQFF.

This clone came up once. The rearrangement joins TRBV28 to TRBJ2-2; TRBD2 is a possible D gene (5 bases). V lost 2 bases to trimming and J lost 0 bases, with 7 bases between them. This CDR3 has 15 amino acids. CDR1 and CDR2 (germline): MDHEN, SYDVKM. CDR3 protein: CASSLPGTNTGELFF. The DNA for the CDR3 is TGTGCCAGCAGTTTACCCGGGACGAACACCGGGGAGCTGTTTTTT.

The V call is TRBV2, the J call TRBJ2-7, with D perhaps matching TRBD1 (6 bases). This CDR3 spans 13 amino acids. V lost 7 bases, J lost 3 bases, and 13 bases lay in between. The V gene's germline CDR1 is SNHLY and CDR2 FYNNEI. The CDR3 sequence is CASKRARGYEQYF. CDR3 nucleotide sequence: TGTGCCAGCAAAAGGGCCAGGGGCTACGAGCAGTACTTC.

This clone was picked up one time. The CDR3 sequence: CASSEDPLNYGYTF. DNA for the CDR3: TGTGCCAGCAGTGAAGATCCCCTCAACTATGGCTACACCTTC. This chain uses TRBV2 with TRBJ1-2, with D uncertain. The CDR3 contains 14 residues. Trimming stripped 1 base from V and 2 bases from J, with 8 bases between. Germline V gene sequence: CDR1 SNHLY, CDR2 FYNNEI.

The gene calls are TRBV7-9 and TRBJ1-2; the D gene is possibly TRBD1 (5 bases). Germline CDR1 is SEHNR and CDR2 is FQNEAQ (reference sequence). The CDR3 is made up of 15 amino acids. V lost 1 base and J 6 bases, leaving 15 bases between the germline ends. The CDR3 spells CASSLDRGGVDGYTF. The CDR3 DNA reads as TGTGCCAGCAGCTTAGATCGAGGAGGGGTAGATGGCTACACCTTC.

This sequence joins TRBV24-1 and TRBJ1-2; 10 bases agree with TRBD1. The CDR3 extends over 17 amino acids. Per germline, CDR1 KGHDR and CDR2 SFDVKD. Germline trimming cut 1 base from V and 7 bases from J; bases unmatched to any gene: 11. The CDR3 spells CATSDFDPGQGSGGYTF. The DNA for the CDR3 is TGTGCCACCAGTGATTTTGACCCGGGACAGGGGTCGGGTGGCTACACCTTC.

The chain joins TRBV10-2 to TRBJ2-5; the match to TRBD2 covers 15 bases. Unmatched junction bases numbered 5, after V lost 7 bases and J lost 2 bases. The germline CDR1 and CDR2 sequences are WSHSY and SAAADI. This CDR3 spans 16 amino acids. The CDR3 here is CASKEGLAGGQETQYF. CDR3 nucleotides: TGCGCCAGCAAGGAAGGACTAGCGGGAGGGCAAGAGACCCAGTACTTC.

The J gene is TRBJ2-1, the V gene TRBV5-6; 7 positions agree with TRBD1. The V gene end was trimmed by 4 bases and the J gene end by 4 bases; junction bases not matched to a gene: 8. The CDR3 length is 15 residues. Germline V gene data show CDR1 as SGHDT and CDR2 as YYEEEE. In DNA, the CDR3 is TGTGCCAGCAGCGAGACCGGGACAGAATACAATGAGCAGTTCTTC. This codes for CASSETGTEYNEQFF.

The rearrangement uses TRBV29-1 and TRBJ2-1; 9 bases line up with TRBD1. Looked up from germline, CDR1 is SQVTM and CDR2 is ANQGSEA. V was pared by 3 bases and J by 6 bases, with 3 bases of the junction left unmatched. The CDR3 extends over 13 amino acids. In DNA, the CDR3 is TGCAGCGTTGAGGGACAGGGATTCAATGAGCAGTTCTTC. Protein product: CSVEGQGFNEQFF.

The rearrangement links TRBV4-1 to TRBJ2-7, with 9 bases identical to TRBD2. Trimming cost V 2 bases and J 5 bases; bases outside gene matches: 7. The CDR3 has 15 residues. Per the germline V gene, CDR1 is MGHRA and CDR2 is YSYEKL. In DNA, the CDR3 is TGCGCCAGCAGCCAACCTATGGCTAGCGGGAACGAGCAGTACTTC. Protein sequence: CASSQPMASGNEQYF.